What follows describes a single TCR beta chain. These data belong to a study of shared clonotypes between healthy human individuals. The table came from immunoSEQ multiplex PCR; TCRdb's copy has only in-frame clones and leaves some out. The sample lists about 330,000 clones; less than 85% were seen once. CDR1 and CDR2 from the germline V gene are LGHNA and YSLEER. The germline V and J ends were trimmed by 4 bases and 8 bases, with 18 bases remaining between them. The CDR3 contains 15 residues. The clonotype originates from a man aged 25-45 years in good health. The chain carries TRBV4-3 and TRBJ2-1; D may be TRBD1 (6 bases). The specimen was memory CD4+ T cells sorted from blood. The sample's subset: CD45RA-negative fraction. The CDR3 loop is CASSPGTMNWDEQFF. The CDR3 DNA reads TGCGCCAGCAGCCCAGGGACAATGAATTGGGATGAGCAGTTCTTC.